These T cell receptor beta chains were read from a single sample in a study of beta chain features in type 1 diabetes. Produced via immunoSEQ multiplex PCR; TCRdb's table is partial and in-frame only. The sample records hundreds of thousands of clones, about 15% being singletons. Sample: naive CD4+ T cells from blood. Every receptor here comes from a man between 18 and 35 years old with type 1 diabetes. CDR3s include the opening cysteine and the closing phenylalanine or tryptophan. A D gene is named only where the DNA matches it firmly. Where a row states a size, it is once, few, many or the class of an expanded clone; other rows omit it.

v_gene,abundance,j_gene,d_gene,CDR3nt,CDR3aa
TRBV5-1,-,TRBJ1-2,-,TGCGCCAGCAGCTTGGCCGCTGCCAGATTGGACTATGGCTACACCTTC,CASSLAAARLDYGYTF
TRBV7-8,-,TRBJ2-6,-,TGTGCCAGCAGCTTACGGGAAGGGGCCAACGTCCTGACTTTC,CASSLREGANVLTF
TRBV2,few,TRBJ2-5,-,TGTGCCAGCAGGGGGCTAGAGACCCAGTACTTC,CASRGLETQYF
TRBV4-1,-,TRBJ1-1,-,TGCGCCAGCAGCCCAAAGGGACAGAACACTGAAGCTTTCTTT,CASSPKGQNTEAFF
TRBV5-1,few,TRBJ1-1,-,TGCGCCAGCAGCACGAGTCGAAGGAACACTGAAGCTTTCTTT,CASSTSRRNTEAFF
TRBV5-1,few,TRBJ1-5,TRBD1,TGCGCCAGCAGCTTACAGGGGCTCAATCAGCCCCAGCATTTT,CASSLQGLNQPQHF
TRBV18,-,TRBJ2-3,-,TGTGCCAGCTCTAAAGGGACTAGCACAGATACGCAGTATTTT,CASSKGTSTDTQYF
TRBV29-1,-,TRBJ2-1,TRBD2,TGCAGCGTCGGGGGACTAGCGGCAAACAATGAGCAGTTCTTC,CSVGGLAANNEQFF
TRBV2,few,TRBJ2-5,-,TGTGCCAGCACTGTGACACGGGAGACCCAGTACTTC,CASTVTRETQYF
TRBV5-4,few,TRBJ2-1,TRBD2,TGTGCCAGCAGCCTCGGGGGTCAGCGGGGGGACAATGAGCAGTTCTTC,CASSLGGQRGDNEQFF
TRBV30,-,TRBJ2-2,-,TGTGCCTGGATCAGGAGGGGACGAACCGGGGAGCTGTTTTTT,CAWIRRGRTGELFF
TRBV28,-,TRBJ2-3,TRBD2,TGTGCCAGCAGTTTCTGGACCTTTAGCGGGGAGGGTACAGATACGCAGTATTTT,CASSFWTFSGEGTDTQYF
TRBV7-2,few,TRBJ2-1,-,TGTGCCAGCAGACAAGCGTGGAGGCGGTACAATGAGCAGTTCTTC,CASRQAWRRYNEQFF
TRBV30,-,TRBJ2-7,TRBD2,TGTGCCTGGTCTAGCGGGGGAAGGCAGTACTTC,CAWSSGGRQYF
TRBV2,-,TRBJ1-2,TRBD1,TGTGCCAGCAGTGTCCAGGGACAGCTTTCCTTCTATGGCTACACCTTC,CASSVQGQLSFYGYTF
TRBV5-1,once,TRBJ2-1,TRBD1,TGCGCCAGCAGCTCGGGACAGGGGACCTACAATGAGCAGTTCTTC,CASSSGQGTYNEQFF
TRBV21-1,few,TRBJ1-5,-,TGTGCCAGCAGCATTCCGGGACACATTAATCAGCCCCAGCATTTT,CASSIPGHINQPQHF
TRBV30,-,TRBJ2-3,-,TGTGCCTGGACCCCCTCCGGAGATACGCAGTATTTT,CAWTPSGDTQYF
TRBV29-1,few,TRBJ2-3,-,TGCAGCGTTCAAGCCATGAAGCGCCCACGGGTCTCAGATACGCAGTATTTT,CSVQAMKRPRVSDTQYF
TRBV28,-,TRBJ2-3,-,TGTGCCAGCAGCCGAGGCGCGGGGACTAGCACAGATACGCAGTATTTT,CASSRGAGTSTDTQYF
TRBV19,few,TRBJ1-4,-,TGTGCCAGTAGTATCCGGTTTCGGGAAAAACTGTTTTTT,CASSIRFREKLFF
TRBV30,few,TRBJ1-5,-,TGTGCCTGGAGTAGAGGGAGCAATCAGCCCCAGCATTTT,CAWSRGSNQPQHF
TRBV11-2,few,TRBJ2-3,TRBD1,TGTGCCAGCAGCACACCACGACAGGGGGATACGCAGTATTTT,CASSTPRQGDTQYF
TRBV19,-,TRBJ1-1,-,TGTGCCAGTAGTATAGGTCCGATTCAACAGGGACGAAAGACTGAAGCTTTCTTT,CASSIGPIQQGRKTEAFF
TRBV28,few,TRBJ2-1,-,TGTGCCAGCAAGGCAGACTTCTACAATGAGCAGTTCTTC,CASKADFYNEQFF
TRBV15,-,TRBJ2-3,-,TGTGCCACCAGCACCAGGGGTACAGATACGCAGTATTTT,CATSTRGTDTQYF
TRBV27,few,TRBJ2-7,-,TGTGCCAGCAGACCAAGGACACCCTGGGAGCAGTACTTC,CASRPRTPWEQYF
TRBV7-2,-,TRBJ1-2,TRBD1,TGTGCCAGCAGCCCGGGACAGGGGGGCTATGGCTACACCTTC,CASSPGQGGYGYTF